The rows below give T cell receptor beta chains drawn from one sample of a study of cytomegalovirus exposure and HLA in healthy donors. The method was immunoSEQ multiplex PCR; TCRdb's version includes in-frame clones alone and lacks a portion of them. The data hold 130,000 to 150,000 clones, with under 80% observed a single time. Specimen: PBMCs. The receptors shown here come from a man between 18 and 35 years old in good health and CMV-seropositive. The CDR3 runs from the conserved cysteine through the conserved F or W. Fields, in order: J gene, D gene, V gene, clone size, CDR3 DNA, CDR3 protein. A D gene is named only where the DNA matches it firmly. Size is stated for part of the rows, as once, few or many counts, or as a class when the clone is expanded.

J gene: TRBJ1-1; D gene: .; V gene: TRBV5-3; clone size: .; CDR3 DNA: TGTGCCAGAAGCGGCGGGAGCCGAGACTTGAACACTGAAGCTTTCTTT; CDR3 protein: CARSGGSRDLNTEAFF
J gene: TRBJ2-2; D gene: .; V gene: TRBV15; clone size: .; CDR3 DNA: TGTGCCACCAGCAGGGTGGGAGGCACCGGGGAGCTGTTTTTT; CDR3 protein: CATSRVGGTGELFF
J gene: TRBJ2-5; D gene: .; V gene: TRBV7-2; clone size: .; CDR3 DNA: TGTGCCAGCAGCTTAGGGGGAGAGCGACAAGAGACCCAGTACTTC; CDR3 protein: CASSLGGERQETQYF
J gene: TRBJ1-2; D gene: .; V gene: TRBV28; clone size: .; CDR3 DNA: TGTGCCAGCAGCCTAAACAGGGACCCGGCCCGTGGGGGCTACACCTTC; CDR3 protein: CASSLNRDPARGGYTF
J gene: TRBJ2-5; D gene: TRBD2; V gene: TRBV10-3; clone size: .; CDR3 DNA: TGTGCCATCAGTGGCCAGACTAGCGGGGAGGGAGAGACCCAGTACTTC; CDR3 protein: CAISGQTSGEGETQYF
J gene: TRBJ2-5; D gene: TRBD2; V gene: TRBV18; clone size: .; CDR3 DNA: TGTGCCAGCTCACCACCCCTACGCGGGGGGGCGGATGAGACCCAGTACTTC; CDR3 protein: CASSPPLRGGADETQYF
J gene: TRBJ2-5; D gene: .; V gene: TRBV5-8; clone size: .; CDR3 DNA: TGTGCCAGCATCACACCCCCGCACGGGGAGACCCAGTACTTC; CDR3 protein: CASITPPHGETQYF
J gene: TRBJ1-1; D gene: .; V gene: TRBV18; clone size: .; CDR3 DNA: TGTGCCAGCTCACCGAATAGAGCAGGGATGTTCGGTGAAGCTTTCTTT; CDR3 protein: CASSPNRAGMFGEAFF
J gene: TRBJ1-2; D gene: TRBD1; V gene: TRBV15; clone size: .; CDR3 DNA: TGTGCCACCAGCAGAGGTGGGACAGGGGACTACTATGGCTACACCTTC; CDR3 protein: CATSRGGTGDYYGYTF
J gene: TRBJ2-5; D gene: .; V gene: TRBV4-3; clone size: .; CDR3 DNA: TGCGCCAGCAGCCTGGCAGCGGAGGGGACGGAGACCCAGTACTTC; CDR3 protein: CASSLAAEGTETQYF
J gene: TRBJ1-4; D gene: .; V gene: TRBV15; clone size: once; CDR3 DNA: TGTGCCACCAGCAGAGCGGGTGTCCAAGGTGGGGAAAAACTGTTTTTT; CDR3 protein: CATSRAGVQGGEKLFF
J gene: TRBJ1-4; D gene: .; V gene: TRBV7-8; clone size: .; CDR3 DNA: TGTGCCAGCAGCTTAATCCCTTCCGGCGGAGTGGGAAAACTGTTTTTT; CDR3 protein: CASSLIPSGGVGKLFF
J gene: TRBJ1-2; D gene: .; V gene: TRBV28; clone size: .; CDR3 DNA: TGTGCCAGCAGTCTAGGACAGTCACTATATGGCTACACCTTC; CDR3 protein: CASSLGQSLYGYTF
J gene: TRBJ1-2; D gene: .; V gene: TRBV6-6; clone size: once; CDR3 DNA: TGTGCCAGCAGCCCCCCCGGCGGAGGTTATGGCTACACCTTC; CDR3 protein: CASSPPGGGYGYTF
J gene: TRBJ1-1; D gene: .; V gene: TRBV4-1; clone size: .; CDR3 DNA: TGCGCCAGCAGCCAAGAGGGGTACAGGGCTGGAACTGAAGCTTTCTTT; CDR3 protein: CASSQEGYRAGTEAFF
J gene: TRBJ2-1; D gene: TRBD2; V gene: TRBV11-2; clone size: .; CDR3 DNA: TGTGCCAGCAGCTTACTACTAGCGGGAAGCAATGAGCAGTTCTTC; CDR3 protein: CASSLLLAGSNEQFF
J gene: TRBJ2-7; D gene: .; V gene: TRBV10-2; clone size: .; CDR3 DNA: TGCGCCAGCAGTGAGTCCCTTTCCTACGAGCAGTACTTC; CDR3 protein: CASSESLSYEQYF
J gene: TRBJ2-1; D gene: TRBD2; V gene: TRBV7-2; clone size: .; CDR3 DNA: TGTGCCAGCAGCTATTTGGGACTAGATGAGCAGTTCTTC; CDR3 protein: CASSYLGLDEQFF
J gene: TRBJ2-7; D gene: .; V gene: TRBV27; clone size: .; CDR3 DNA: TGTGCCAGCAGGGGACTGGGGAGTTACGAGCAGTACTTC; CDR3 protein: CASRGLGSYEQYF
J gene: TRBJ2-2; D gene: .; V gene: TRBV10-2; clone size: once; CDR3 DNA: TGCGCCAGCAGCGCCAGGGACACCGGGGAGCTGTTTTTT; CDR3 protein: CASSARDTGELFF
J gene: TRBJ2-1; D gene: .; V gene: TRBV2; clone size: .; CDR3 DNA: TGTGCCAGCAAAAGTCCTAGTAAGAATGAGCAGTTCTTC; CDR3 protein: CASKSPSKNEQFF
J gene: TRBJ1-1; D gene: .; V gene: TRBV19; clone size: .; CDR3 DNA: TGTGCCAGTAGTATGCGAATGAACACTGAAGCTTTCTTT; CDR3 protein: CASSMRMNTEAFF
J gene: TRBJ2-2; D gene: TRBD2; V gene: TRBV10-3; clone size: .; CDR3 DNA: TGTGCCATCACGGGACTAGCGGGGGGCGGGGAGCTGTTTTTT; CDR3 protein: CAITGLAGGGELFF
J gene: TRBJ2-1; D gene: TRBD1; V gene: TRBV25-1; clone size: once; CDR3 DNA: TGTGCCAGCAGTGTGGACGGGGACAGTTACAATGAGCAGTTCTTC; CDR3 protein: CASSVDGDSYNEQFF
J gene: TRBJ2-1; D gene: .; V gene: TRBV5-1; clone size: .; CDR3 DNA: TGCGCCAGCAGCTTGGGTCCAGGGTCCTACAATGAGCAGTTCTTC; CDR3 protein: CASSLGPGSYNEQFF
J gene: TRBJ2-7; D gene: TRBD2; V gene: TRBV10-3; clone size: .; CDR3 DNA: TGTGCCATCAGTGGGGGTAGCGGGAACGAGCAGTACTTC; CDR3 protein: CAISGGSGNEQYF
J gene: TRBJ2-1; D gene: TRBD2; V gene: TRBV7-2; clone size: .; CDR3 DNA: TGTGCCAGCAGCTTAACTAGCGGGACCTACAATGAGCAGTTCTTC; CDR3 protein: CASSLTSGTYNEQFF
J gene: TRBJ2-3; D gene: TRBD2; V gene: TRBV19; clone size: .; CDR3 DNA: TGTGCCAGTAGTATCGGGGGGAGCGCAGATACGCAGTATTTT; CDR3 protein: CASSIGGSADTQYF
J gene: TRBJ2-1; D gene: .; V gene: TRBV6-5; clone size: .; CDR3 DNA: TGTGCCAGCAGTCGTTCGGGAGAGCAGTTCTTC; CDR3 protein: CASSRSGEQFF
J gene: TRBJ1-5; D gene: .; V gene: TRBV27; clone size: .; CDR3 DNA: TGTGCCAGCAGTTTAAATGGCGGGCGCGGACAGCCCCAGCATTTT; CDR3 protein: CASSLNGGRGQPQHF
J gene: TRBJ2-2; D gene: .; V gene: TRBV9; clone size: few; CDR3 DNA: TGTGCCAGCAGCGTAAGGGGGAGAGAAACCGGGGAGCTGTTTTTT; CDR3 protein: CASSVRGRETGELFF
J gene: TRBJ1-1; D gene: TRBD1; V gene: TRBV29-1; clone size: .; CDR3 DNA: TGCAGCGTTGAAGAGGGGACAGGGCCTGAAGCTTTCTTT; CDR3 protein: CSVEEGTGPEAFF
J gene: TRBJ2-5; D gene: .; V gene: TRBV18; clone size: .; CDR3 DNA: TGTGCCAGCTCACCACAGTCTAGCTTAGAGACCCAGTACTTC; CDR3 protein: CASSPQSSLETQYF
J gene: TRBJ2-1; D gene: TRBD1; V gene: TRBV29-1; clone size: .; CDR3 DNA: TGCAGCGGGGGACAGGGGGCAGGCAATGAGCAGTTCTTC; CDR3 protein: CSGGQGAGNEQFF
J gene: TRBJ2-5; D gene: .; V gene: TRBV25-1; clone size: once; CDR3 DNA: TGTGCCAGCAGTGAATACCTCGGGGTGGAGACCCAGTACTTC; CDR3 protein: CASSEYLGVETQYF
J gene: TRBJ2-1; D gene: .; V gene: TRBV2; clone size: .; CDR3 DNA: TGTGCCAGCACCTCTAGGGGCGCGGGGAATGAGCAGTTCTTC; CDR3 protein: CASTSRGAGNEQFF